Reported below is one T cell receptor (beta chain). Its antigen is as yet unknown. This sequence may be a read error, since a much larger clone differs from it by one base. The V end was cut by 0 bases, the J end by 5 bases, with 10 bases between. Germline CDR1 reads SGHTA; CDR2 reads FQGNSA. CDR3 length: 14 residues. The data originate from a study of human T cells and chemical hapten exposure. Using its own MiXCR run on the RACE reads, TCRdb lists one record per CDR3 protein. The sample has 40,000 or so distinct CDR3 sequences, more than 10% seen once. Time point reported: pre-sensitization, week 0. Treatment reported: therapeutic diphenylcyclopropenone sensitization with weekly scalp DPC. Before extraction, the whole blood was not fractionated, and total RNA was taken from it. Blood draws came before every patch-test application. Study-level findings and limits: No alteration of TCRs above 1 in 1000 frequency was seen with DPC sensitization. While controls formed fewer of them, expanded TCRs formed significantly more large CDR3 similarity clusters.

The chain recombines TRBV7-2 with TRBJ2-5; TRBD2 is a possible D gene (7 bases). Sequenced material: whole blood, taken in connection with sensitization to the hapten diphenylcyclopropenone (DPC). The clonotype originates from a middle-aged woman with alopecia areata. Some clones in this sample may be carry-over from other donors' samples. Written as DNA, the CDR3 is TGTGCCAGCAGCTTAGCGGGGGGGCACGAGACCCAGTACTTC. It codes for CASSLAGGHETQYF.